This T cell receptor beta chain was recovered during a study of blood T cells in healthy people across ages. PCR was performed a second time for about 7 to 11 cycles using a sample-barcoded 5' primer and a J-beta primer mix. Template switching added a 12-random-nucleotide identifier to every cDNA molecule. TCRdb reprocessed the 5' RACE reads with MiXCR, giving one entry per CDR3 protein. The top ten clones hold around 41% of a sample with around 750,000 distinct CDR3 sequences, around half of them seen once. The CDR3 covers 15 residues. Per germline, CDR1 SGHRS and CDR2 YFSETQ. Trimming took 0 bases from V and 0 from J, leaving 7 bases between them.

The material sequenced was blood. The receptor was derived from a man older than 75 in good health. The chain recombines TRBV5-1 with TRBJ2-1; D is uncertain. CDR3 sequence (DNA): TGCGCCAGCAGCTTGGTGGCAGCCTCCTACAATGAGCAGTTCTTC. Translated, it gives CASSLVAASYNEQFF.